This T cell receptor (beta chain) was sequenced during a study of OX40 agonist ivuxolimab in advanced cancers. Notes on the research overall: Ivuxolimab was a fully human IgG2 agonistic monoclonal antibody targeting the costimulatory receptor OX40 (CD134). The point of sequencing TCRbeta in the periphery was to test whether ivuxolimab changed TCR sequence diversity and drove clonal T-cell expansion. In the dose-escalation cohort, 82.7% of patients were male, and the mean age was approximately 60 years, with a range of roughly 23 to 85. Intravenous ivuxolimab was administered to patients every 2 weeks at six dose levels: 0.01, 0.1, 0.3, 1.5, 3 and 10 mg/kg. Prior anti-PD-1, anti-PD-L1 or anti-CTLA-4 therapy was permitted, and approximately 39% of dose-escalation patients had received checkpoint inhibitors. Three dose-escalation patients achieved partial responses, one with hepatocellular carcinoma and two with cutaneous melanoma. Of the approximately 54 patients in dose escalation, approximately 20 had hepatocellular carcinoma, approximately 15 had melanoma, 9 had renal cell carcinoma and 9 had head and neck cancer. The paper covers the monotherapy dose-escalation part of the phase I ivuxolimab trial, which included N = 52 patients.

Genomic DNA was isolated from the sorted cells so that the TCRbeta CDR3 region could be sequenced. TCRbeta CDR3 regions were sequenced using the immunoSEQ Assay. TCRdb took this table from immuneACCESS and kept in-frame rearrangements with V and J called. Such tables lack part of the clones; where checked against another copy, unresolved V genes explain under half of the gap, and the rest is unexplained. This sample lists around 46,000 clones; under 90% were detected once. Around 2% of the sample is taken by the ten largest. Broad study findings and their caveats: At doses of 0.1 to 3.0 mg/kg, clonal expansion of both CD4+ and CD8+ T cells in blood was seen between baseline and week 6. In the 0.1-3.0 mg/kg groups, partial responders had among the lowest normalized peripheral clonal expansion, particularly in CD8+ T cells. The antigen specificity of the peripheral T cells that underwent clonal expansion was not determined. On average, CD8+ T cells showed more expanded clones than CD4+ T cells after ivuxolimab. Low levels of normalized T-cell clonal expansion were also seen in some patients who did not respond.

Patients with autoimmune disease history or receiving systemic immunosuppression were excluded from the trial. Peripheral blood for TCR sequencing was collected from all dose cohorts at baseline, on cycle 4 day 1, and on cycle 7 day 1. Samples were obtained from an open-label, multicenter, first-in-human phase I dose-escalation trial of ivuxolimab. Adults with locally advanced or metastatic melanoma, renal cell, hepatocellular, or head and neck squamous cell carcinoma were enrolled in the trial. Before TCR sequencing, CD4+ and CD8+ T cells were separately sorted from peripheral blood. Reading the germline V gene (reference sequence) gives CDR1 SGHKS and CDR2 YYEKEE. The CDR3 runs 13 residues from the cysteine to the phenylalanine. The retained sequence is limited to the CDR3, 39 bases, with the frame set at the first base. From V the trimming removes 7 bases and from J it removes 6 bases, while the gene matches leave 6 bases of the junction unaccounted for.

A word on this clone: Its specific antigen is unknown. Base qualities are not provided; no much larger clone lies one nucleotide away.

The rearrangement joined TRBV5-5 to TRBJ2-2, with 7 bases matching TRBD1. The starting material was CD4+ or CD8+ T cells sorted from blood, obtained in a trial of the OX40 agonist ivuxolimab. This clonotype originated in an adult with an advanced solid tumor such as melanoma, head and neck, liver or kidney cancer. Read as DNA, the sequence is TGTGCCAGCGACAGGGTTGGGGCCGGGGAGCTGTTTTTT. Its translation reads: CASDRVGAGELFF.